The clone carrying this T cell receptor (beta chain) was recorded at least ten times. What it recognizes is unknown. The CDR3 regions of TCR beta were amplified from RNA transcripts. TCR CDR3 underwent first-round RT-PCR with the HTBI primer set. TCRdb passed the multiplex PCR reads through MiXCR, listing each CDR3 protein once. The repertoire includes about 740,000 distinct CDR3 sequences, roughly 15% of them detected once, and approximately 10% sits in the top ten. The data derive from a study of T cells in Graves' hyperthyroidism and ophthalmopathy. Study-wide results and limits: Among thyroid clonotypes expanded above 0.001, most also appeared in blood. Stable hyperthyroidism and ophthalmopathy were separated using 13 V-J signatures.

Diagnoses were made from clinical symptoms, serum measures (thyroxine and TRAb), thyroid ultrasound and orbital computed tomography. The length of the CDR3 is 14 residues. Losses at the gene ends were 6 bases for V and 3 bases for J; bases not matched to a gene: 7. Germline CDR1 is MDHEN and CDR2 is SYDVKM. V usage is TRBV28 and J usage is TRBJ1-1; 7 bases line up with TRBD1. Source material: blood. The receptor's source is a woman aged 18 to 35 with Graves' hyperthyroidism. CDR3 nucleotide sequence: TGTGCCAGCAGAGAACAGGGGAGGGACACTGAAGCTTTCTTT. Amino acids: CASREQGRDTEAFF.